This TCR beta chain was identified in a study of T-cell reconstitution after alpha-beta-depleted transplantation in children. It was with unique molecular identifiers that the TCRbeta library was prepared. One entry per CDR3 protein, called by TCRdb with MiXCR from the PCR reads. The profile covers 90,000 to 150,000 distinct CDR3 sequences, with 23% appearing a single time and under 12% taken by the ten largest. V shed 7 bases and J shed 2 bases, with 12 bases lying between them. CDR3 length: 12 amino acids. From germline, CDR1 is SQVTM and CDR2 ANQGSEA. This clonotype was detected a few times. Antigen specificity is unknown. Overall study results and limits: About two months after transplant, alpha-beta T cells reportedly came from several hundred expanded graft clones. By one year post-transplant, T-cell counts and diversity largely arose from T cells that were newly produced.

The sample in question was PBMCs, mostly from graft donor cells, obtained 180 days after TCRalphabeta/CD19-depleted stem cell transplant. This chain uses TRBV29-1 with TRBJ2-7; a weak D match, TRBD2 (6 bases). The clonotype was recovered from a male patient aged 2 to 9 who had a stem cell transplant for chronic granulomatous disease, so the T cells may come from the graft donor. The CDR3 region is CSAGTPTYEQYF. The CDR3 region has the DNA TGCAGCGCCGGGACTCCTACCTACGAGCAGTACTTC.